This T cell receptor beta chain was identified in a study of blood T cell repertoires in COVID-19. About the research overall: The United States, Italy and Spain provided the acute and convalescent COVID-19 samples. Sources were T cells, B-cell-depleted T cells, or PBMCs; the material itself was cDNA or gDNA.

Per the study methods: Estimated nucleated cell counts came from reference gene primer amplification. TCRdb's copy holds only in-frame clones and misses some; the assay was immunoSEQ multiplex PCR. The V and J calls and clone size are taken from that table; D and trimming were inferred from the DNA. Of 150,000 to 250,000 clones listed, around 80% are singletons. This clone was observed a single time. The sample was peripheral blood. The clonotype was recovered from a human donor with acute or convalescent COVID-19. The donor label of this sample is uncertain.

The CDR3 coding sequence is TGTGCCAGCAGCCAATCCCCGGCGGCAGATACGCAGTATTTT. This gives the protein CASSQSPAADTQYF. The rearrangement uses TRBV3-1 (or the pseudogene TRBV3-2) and TRBJ2-3; D gene unclear. There are 14 residues in the CDR3. Trimming took off 2 bases at V and 4 bases at J, with 10 bases between the two ends. In germline, CDR1 is LGHDT, CDR2 YNNKEL (reference sequence).